This T cell receptor beta chain was identified in a study of cytomegalovirus exposure and HLA in healthy donors (TCRdb year 2017). Background for the entire study: According to an earlier analysis of 587 of the donors, some 180 million T cells yielded 95 million to 140 million unique TCR beta sequences and around 300 Gb of sequence data. Both class I and class II loci were covered by HLA typing, at four-digit resolution. Rather than drawing on any new phenotypic data, the later analysis identified candidate immune exposures from TCR beta sequences and the way those sequences occurred across donors. An early release that covered roughly 600 HLA-typed donors contained approximately 300 gigabases of sequencing data and about 93 million unique TCR sequences. To study patterns of TCR occurrence, a later analysis re-analyzed previously published TCR beta repertoires from 600 to 750 donors and added high-resolution HLA genotyping. Using immunosequencing, the study profiled T cell repertoires from fewer than 700 subjects and related those repertoires to cytomegalovirus serostatus. In a later genetic analysis, genome-wide SNP genotypes for about 55% of the roughly 700 donors were used, and that subset was treated as a discovery cohort. The aim of the study was to test whether cataloging public T cell receptors could identify signatures of past pathogen exposure. Among the roughly 380 genotyped donors, around 79% belonged to the genetic ancestry cluster associated with self-reported Caucasian donors. Typing coverage differed by locus: A, B, C, DRB1 and DQB1 were typed in about 620-640 donors, DQA1 in 522, DPA1 in some 570, and DPB1 in 472. Donor age, sex, ethnicity and CMV serostatus were compiled alongside the repertoire data. To predict cytomegalovirus infection status, the study combined high-throughput TCR immunosequencing, statistical association of individual TCRs with disease status, and machine learning. Among some 410 genotyped donors of the cohort, an average of roughly 230,000 unique TCR beta nucleotide sequences was sequenced per donor, of which 15% to 20% were non-productive. Along with the approximately 600-subject first cohort, a separate validation cohort of 120 different subjects was used. Roughly 5 DR-DQ haplotypes were treated as single units for association and clustering because of strong linkage in the cohort. To decide whether each TCR beta V gene segment behaved as functional or pseudogenic, an earlier analysis of over 500 of the donors relied on high-throughput TCR beta sequencing. Every discovery cohort repertoire had been produced on one sequencing platform. The paper as a whole reports these results and caveats: A further reported finding was that TCR beta sequences accurately predicted the HLA-A and HLA-B alleles for most subjects in the first cohort. Correlated functional status among segregating V segments might reflect linkage disequilibrium, but an unknown experimental factor could not be ruled out. Several of the top co-occurrence clusters appeared to be linked to parvovirus B19, influenza, CMV and Epstein-Barr virus, according to a later analysis. The authors suggested that the approach could potentially be extended to other disease states and immunological phenotypes. The classifier was reported to diagnose cytomegalovirus status with high specificity and sensitivity in both the original and validation cohorts. In this cohort, only TCR beta chains were sequenced, and detectable features were limited by the absence of alpha or paired-chain data. Some IMGT-functional V segments, including TRBV6-2 and TRBV6-3, could not be told apart with the 87-base-pair reads, so those segments were excluded. A later analysis found that TCR association rates varied across HLA loci, with DRB1 alleles showing the most associated TCRs and HLA-C alleles the fewest. The only immune exposure information available for the cohort was CMV serostatus. Broadly in line with IMGT annotations, most TCR beta V segments showed up in productive rearrangements about 87% or about 30% of the time in an earlier analysis of under 700 of the donors. Presence/absence analyses assumed roughly uniform sequencing depth across donors, an assumption that may not hold. In a later analysis, about 16,000 TCR beta sequences were associated with specific HLA alleles at a false discovery rate of 0.05. A cluster of highly shared sequence variants was judged likely to represent a technical artifact of the sequencing pipeline. Compared with equally common non-associated chains, HLA-associated TCR beta chains in a later analysis were more clonally expanded and had lower generation probabilities. Because some donors lacked HLA typing at each locus, the association tests relied only on the typed subset. A few of the identified cytomegalovirus-associated TCR beta chains were confirmed in vitro to be specific for cytomegalovirus antigens. In a later genetic analysis, a missense DCLRE1C variant was associated with V-gene and J-gene trimming of TCR beta chains, and the association was replicated in an independent cohort. A later analysis found that most CMV-associated TCR beta chains appeared HLA-restricted, with HLA associations seemingly driven largely by CMV exposure. Compared with the roughly 700-donor mean, donors in an Asian-associated ancestry cluster had fewer N-insertions in productive TCRs, according to a later genetic analysis. Most TCR sequences were seen in very few donors, while some public TCRs were found in many individuals. When HLA alleles, especially DR and DQ, strongly co-occurred, TCR associations were difficult to assign to individual alleles. Because counts were too low, 15 to 20 rarely observed V segments, including chromosome 9 orphons, were left out of the earlier analysis of 587 of the donors. In the study, around 160 TCR beta chains were listed as associated with cytomegalovirus.

Its CDR3 holds 14 amino acids, cysteine through phenylalanine. Just the 42-base CDR3 DNA is kept, in frame starting at base 1. Relative to germline, V is 0 bases shorter and J is 7 bases shorter, with 9 bases between their ends. Per the germline V gene (reference sequence), LNHNV is the CDR1 and YYDKDF is the CDR2. The cohort consisted of approximately 670 healthy bone marrow donors. All cohort members were sampled while nominally healthy, although unrecorded immune exposures were likely present. The donor was CMV seronegative and belonged to the group of 320 or so seronegative cohort members. A peripheral blood sample was provided by each donor, and peripheral blood mononuclear cells were used for TCR beta sequencing. Genomic DNA was extracted from the blood cell samples with the Qiagen DNeasy Blood Extraction Kit. Receptor amplification or capture employed the immunoSEQ multiplex PCR assay. For the multiplex PCR, a mixture combining 60 forward primers for TCR Vbeta segments and 13 reverse primers for TCR Jbeta segments was used. The CDR3 region of rearranged TCR beta genes was amplified from genomic DNA with a multiplex PCR assay. On the Illumina HiSeq System, the amplified TCR beta libraries were sequenced as 87-base-pair reads. The source study handled its data this way. Across the 670 or so repertoires, a later analysis counted around 80 million unique TCR beta chains, around 11 million of which were shared by at least two donors. To remove PCR and sequencing errors, raw reads were error-corrected and collapsed into unique sequences using a nearest-neighbor algorithm that merged closely related sequences. V, D and J gene segments were assigned by aligning CDR3 sequences to IMGT reference sequences. For a sequence to be retained, a match of at least six nucleotides was required to both a V gene segment and a J gene segment. A rearrangement counted as productive if the CDR3 had no stop codons and remained in frame with V and J, and every other rearrangement counted as non-productive. CDR3 was defined by IMGT convention, running from the second conserved V-encoded cysteine to the conserved J-encoded phenylalanine. The earlier analysis of more than 450 of the donors excluded sequences that lacked an unambiguous match to a single V gene segment. An earlier analysis of a few hundred of the donors classified V segments as functional when productive rearrangements were above 56.7% and as segregating when the standard deviation between donors was above 5%. To diagnose cytomegalovirus status from the catalog of TCR beta chain sequences, a statistical classification framework was built. In a later analysis, TCR nucleotide sequences were compared against IMGT/GENE-DB human TR gene sequences so that V and J genes could be assigned. In a later analysis, CDR3 sequences and most-parsimonious VDJ recombination scenarios were assigned using the TCRdist pipeline. In a later analysis, each TCR beta chain was defined by its CDR3 amino acid sequence together with its V-gene family, and reads without a unique V-gene family were excluded. A later analysis removed several hundred highly shared, low-generation-probability nucleotide sequences to deal with suspected cross-contamination and a sequencing artifact. For each public chain, a later analysis derived a clonal expansion index from normalized ranks of inferred template counts within each repertoire. Generation probabilities in a later analysis came from a VDJ recombination model fitted to out-of-frame rearrangements, and those results were checked against IGoR. Hypergeometric tests were used in a later analysis to score TCR-TCR, TCR-HLA and TCR-CMV co-occurrence, with a repertoire-size bias correction applied to the TCR pairs. A later analysis estimated false discovery rates by permuting HLA or CMV assignments 20 times. A later analysis grouped co-occurring TCRs with DBSCAN, adding TCRdist sequence similarity when clustering within HLA-allele-positive subsets. Repertoires with fewer than 30,000 or more than 120,000 public chains were left out of co-occurrence clustering, as were a few repertoires with anomalous nucleotide sharing. TCRdb stores this immuneACCESS table with in-frame sequences only. Part of the clones is absent; in the studies checked, under half of the shortfall reflects unresolved V genes, and no reason is known for the rest. V and J calls and clone size are given by that table; D and trimming were obtained from the DNA. The sample data list 150,000 or so clones, and about two thirds of these were observed just once. Approximately 1.6% of the sample goes to the ten largest clones.

A remark on this clone: No cognate antigen has been identified for it. The input lacks base qualities; no much larger clone sits a single base away. The sample contains more than one DNA sequence encoding this CDR3.

Sequenced sample: PBMCs. The clonotype originates from a woman aged 18-29 years in good health and CMV-seronegative. The sequence is built from TRBV15 and TRBJ1-4, with a weak D call of TRBD1 (5 bases match). The DNA sequence is given as TGTGCCACCAGCAGAGATCAGGGAGGTGAAAAACTGTTTTTT. Its product reads: CATSRDQGGEKLFF.